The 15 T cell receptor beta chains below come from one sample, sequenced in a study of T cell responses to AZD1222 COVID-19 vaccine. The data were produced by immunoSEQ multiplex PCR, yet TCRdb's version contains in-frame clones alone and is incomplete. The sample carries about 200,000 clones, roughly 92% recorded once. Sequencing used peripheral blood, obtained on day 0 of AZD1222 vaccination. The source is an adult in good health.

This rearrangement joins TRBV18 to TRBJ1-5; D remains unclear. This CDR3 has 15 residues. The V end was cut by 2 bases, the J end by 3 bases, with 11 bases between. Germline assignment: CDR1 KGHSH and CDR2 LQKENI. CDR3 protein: CASSPNREPNQPQHF. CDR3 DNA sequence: TGTGCCAGCTCACCAAACCGTGAGCCCAATCAGCCCCAGCATTTT.

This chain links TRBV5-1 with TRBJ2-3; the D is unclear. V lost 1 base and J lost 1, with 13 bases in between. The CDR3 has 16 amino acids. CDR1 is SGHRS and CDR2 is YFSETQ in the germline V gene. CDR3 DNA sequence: TGCGCCAGCAGCTTGACGAAAGGACCGGGCACAGATACGCAGTATTTT. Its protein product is CASSLTKGPGTDTQYF.

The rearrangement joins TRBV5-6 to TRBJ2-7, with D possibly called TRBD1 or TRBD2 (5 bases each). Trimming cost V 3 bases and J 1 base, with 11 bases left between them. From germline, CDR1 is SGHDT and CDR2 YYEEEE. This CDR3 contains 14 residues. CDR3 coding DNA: TGTGCCAGCAGCTCGGGACGAACTTCCTACGAGCAGTACTTC. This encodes CASSSGRTSYEQYF.

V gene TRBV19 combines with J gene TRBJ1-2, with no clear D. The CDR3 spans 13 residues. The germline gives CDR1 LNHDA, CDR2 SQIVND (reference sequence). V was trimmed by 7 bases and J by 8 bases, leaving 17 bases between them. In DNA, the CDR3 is TGTGCCAGTAAGACGGACGGGGTCGGGGGCTACACCTTC. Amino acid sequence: CASKTDGVGGYTF.

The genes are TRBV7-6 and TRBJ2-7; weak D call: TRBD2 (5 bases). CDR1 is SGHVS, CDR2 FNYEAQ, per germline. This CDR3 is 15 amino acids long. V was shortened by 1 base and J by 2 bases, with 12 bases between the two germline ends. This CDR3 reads CASSLGEGLTYEQYF. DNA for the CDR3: TGTGCCAGCAGCTTAGGAGAGGGCCTTACCTACGAGCAGTACTTC.

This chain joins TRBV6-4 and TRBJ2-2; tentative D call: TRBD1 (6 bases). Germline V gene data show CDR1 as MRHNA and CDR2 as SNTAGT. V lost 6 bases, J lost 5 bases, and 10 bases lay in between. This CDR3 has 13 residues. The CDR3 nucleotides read TGTGCCAGCAGGACACAGGGTACCGGGGAGCTGTTTTTT. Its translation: CASRTQGTGELFF.

In nucleotides, the CDR3 is TGTGCCACTGGAGCTAGCGGGGGGGGCACAGATACGCAGTATTTT. As protein: CATGASGGGTDTQYF. The genes are TRBV24-1 and TRBJ2-3, with TRBD2 matching over 12 bases. The CDR3 extends over 15 amino acids. The ends lost 10 bases at V and 1 base at J; junction bases unmatched: 5. CDR1 KGHDR and CDR2 SFDVKD come from the germline V gene.

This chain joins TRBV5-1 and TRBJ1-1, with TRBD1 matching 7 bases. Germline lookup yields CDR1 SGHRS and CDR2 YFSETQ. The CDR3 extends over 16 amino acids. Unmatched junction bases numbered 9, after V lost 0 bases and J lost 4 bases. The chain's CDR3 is CASSLVFRQGGTEAFF. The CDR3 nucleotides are TGCGCCAGCAGCTTGGTGTTCCGACAGGGAGGCACTGAAGCTTTCTTT.

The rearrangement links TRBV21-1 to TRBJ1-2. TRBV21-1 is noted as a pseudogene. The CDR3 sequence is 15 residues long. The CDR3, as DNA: TGTGCCAGCAGCAAACGGGAAACTAACACCTATGGCTACACCTTC. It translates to CASSKRETNTYGYTF.

The CDR3 DNA follows: TGTGCCAGCAGTTTATTCCCAGGGAACACTGAAGCTTTCTTT. It yields the protein CASSLFPGNTEAFF. The rearrangement joins TRBV28 to TRBJ1-1; D gene uncertain. The CDR3 is made up of 14 amino acids. The germline gives CDR1 MDHEN, CDR2 SYDVKM. Trimming took off 1 base at V and 1 base at J, with 7 bases between the two ends.

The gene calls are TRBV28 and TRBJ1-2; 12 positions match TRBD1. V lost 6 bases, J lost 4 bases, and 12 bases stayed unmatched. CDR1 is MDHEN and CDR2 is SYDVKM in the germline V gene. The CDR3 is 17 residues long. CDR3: CASSWAGTGGVGYGYTF. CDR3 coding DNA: TGTGCCAGCAGCTGGGCCGGGACAGGGGGCGTCGGCTATGGCTACACCTTC.

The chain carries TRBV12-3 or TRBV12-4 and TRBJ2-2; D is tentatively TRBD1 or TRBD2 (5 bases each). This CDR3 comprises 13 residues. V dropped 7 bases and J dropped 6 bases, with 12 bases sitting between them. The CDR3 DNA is TGTGCCAGCACCCCCGGGGCGCCCGGGGAGCTGTTTTTT. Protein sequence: CASTPGAPGELFF.

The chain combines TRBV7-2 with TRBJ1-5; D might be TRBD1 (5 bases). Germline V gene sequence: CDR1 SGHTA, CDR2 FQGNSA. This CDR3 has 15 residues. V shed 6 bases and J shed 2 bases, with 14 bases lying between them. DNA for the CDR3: TGTGCCAGCAGTTCTACAGGAGGGCGCAATCAGCCCCAGCATTTT. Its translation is CASSSTGGRNQPQHF. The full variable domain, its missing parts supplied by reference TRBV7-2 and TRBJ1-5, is GAGVSQSPSNKVTEKGKDVELRCDPISGHTALYWYRQSLGQGLEFLIYFQGNSAPDKSGLPSDRFSAERTGGSVSTLTIQRTQQEDSAVYLCASSSTGGRNQPQHFGDGTRLSIL.

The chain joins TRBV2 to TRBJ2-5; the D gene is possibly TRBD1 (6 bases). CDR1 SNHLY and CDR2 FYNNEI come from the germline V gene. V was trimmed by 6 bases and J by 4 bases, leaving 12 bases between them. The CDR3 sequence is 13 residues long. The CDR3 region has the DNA TGTGCCAGCAGCGGCAGGGGAATAGAGACCCAGTACTTC. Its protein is CASSGRGIETQYF. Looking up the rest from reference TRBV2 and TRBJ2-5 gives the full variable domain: EPEVTQTPSHQVTQMGQEVILRCVPISNHLYFYWYRQILGQKVEFLVSFYNNEISEKSEIFDDQFSVERPDGSNFTLKIRSTKLEDSAMYFCASSGRGIETQYFGPGTRLLVL.

CDR3 in DNA: TGTGCCAGCAGCGTACTTGGGGGCGCGAACACTGAAGCTTTCTTT. Its protein product is CASSVLGGANTEAFF. The chain is built from TRBV7-6 and TRBJ1-1; perhaps TRBD1 as D (6 bases). Germline V lookup: CDR1 SGHVS, CDR2 FNYEAQ. The CDR3 sequence is 15 residues long. Trimming pared 5 bases from V and 1 base from J, leaving 14 bases between. Full variable domain (remainder filled in from reference TRBV7-6 and TRBJ1-1): GAGVSQSPRYKVTKRGQDVALRCDPISGHVSLYWYRQALGQGPEFLTYFNYEAQQDKSGLPNDRFSAERPEGSISTLTIQRTEQRDSAMYRCASSVLGGANTEAFFGQGTRLTVV.